This TCR beta chain is from a study of T cell changes during pregnancy in multiple sclerosis. CDR1 and CDR2 from the germline V gene are SGHVS and FQNEAQ. CDR3 length: 15 amino acids. With 3 bases clipped from V and 1 base from J, the junction kept 6 bases outside the gene matches. This clone was recorded once. Here immunoSEQ multiplex PCR was the method, and the copy in TCRdb shows in-frame clones only, minus some. The sample records some 85,000 clones, nearly 95% being singletons. The sequence came from a female donor with multiple sclerosis, enrolled in a pregnancy study. The rearrangement links TRBV7-8 to TRBJ2-7; TRBD2 matches at 7 bases. The sample consisted of peripheral blood, taken in the second trimester of pregnancy. The DNA for the CDR3 is TGTGCCAGCAGCTTTGGGGACTACATTTCCTACGAGCAGTACTTC. Translation gives CASSFGDYISYEQYF.